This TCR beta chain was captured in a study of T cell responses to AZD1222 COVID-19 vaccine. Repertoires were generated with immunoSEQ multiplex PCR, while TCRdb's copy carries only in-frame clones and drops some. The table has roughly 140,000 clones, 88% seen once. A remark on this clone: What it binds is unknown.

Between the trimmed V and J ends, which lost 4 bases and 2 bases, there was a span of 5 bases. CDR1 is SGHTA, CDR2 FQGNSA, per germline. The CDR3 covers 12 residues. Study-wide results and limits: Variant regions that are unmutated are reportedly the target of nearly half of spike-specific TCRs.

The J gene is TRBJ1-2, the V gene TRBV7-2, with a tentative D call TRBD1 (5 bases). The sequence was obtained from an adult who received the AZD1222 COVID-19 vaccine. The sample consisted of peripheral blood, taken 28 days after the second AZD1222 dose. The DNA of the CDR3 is TGTGCCAGCAGCTGGGACAACTATGGCTACACCTTC. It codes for CASSWDNYGYTF.